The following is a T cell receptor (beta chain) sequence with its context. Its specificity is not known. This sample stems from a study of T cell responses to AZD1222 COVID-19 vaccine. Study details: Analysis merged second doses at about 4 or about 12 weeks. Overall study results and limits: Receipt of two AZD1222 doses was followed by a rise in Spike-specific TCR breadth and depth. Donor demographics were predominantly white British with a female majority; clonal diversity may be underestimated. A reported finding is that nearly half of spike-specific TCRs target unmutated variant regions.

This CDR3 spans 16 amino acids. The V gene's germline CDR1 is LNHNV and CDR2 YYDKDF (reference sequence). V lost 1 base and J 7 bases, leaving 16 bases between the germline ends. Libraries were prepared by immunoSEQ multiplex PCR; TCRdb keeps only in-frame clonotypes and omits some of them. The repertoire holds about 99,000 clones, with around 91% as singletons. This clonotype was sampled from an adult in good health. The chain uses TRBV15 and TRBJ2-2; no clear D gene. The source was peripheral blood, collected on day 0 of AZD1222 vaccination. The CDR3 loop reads CATSRGNFLGGGELFF. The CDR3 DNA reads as TGTGCCACCAGCAGAGGCAATTTTCTTGGTGGCGGGGAGCTGTTTTTT. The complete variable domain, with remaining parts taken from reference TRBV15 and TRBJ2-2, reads DAMVIQNPRYQVTQFGKPVTLSCSQTLNHNVMYWYQQKSSQAPKLLFHYYDKDFNNEADTPDNFQSRRPNTSFCFLDIRSPGLGDTAMYLCATSRGNFLGGGELFFGEGSRLTVL.